This T cell receptor beta chain was captured by sequencing in a study of CD8 T cells in ankylosing spondylitis. Of note for this clonotype: Its antigen is as yet unknown.

Germline CDR1 reads KGHDR; CDR2 reads SFDVKD. Germline trimming cut 3 bases from V and 3 bases from J; bases unmatched to any gene: 4. The CDR3 is 14 amino acids. Library preparation for TCR beta used quantitative 5'-RACE with molecular barcodes. TCRdb re-derived calls from the 5' RACE reads in MiXCR, one entry per CDR3 protein. The sample includes around 300,000 distinct CDR3 sequences, roughly 14% of them seen just once. Notes on the study in general: Reportedly, significant enrichment of disease-linked clones occurred in matched ankylosing spondylitis synovial fluid. Some motif variants were previously reported in reactive arthritis synovial fluid and blood. A motif of seven or eight highly homologous TCR beta variants was seen as apparently characteristic of ankylosing spondylitis blood.

The TCR sequence derives from a male donor with ankylosing spondylitis or in good health (not recorded which). V and J are TRBV24-1 and TRBJ2-7; 7 nucleotides align to TRBD2. The sample was blood, either unsorted or a sorted T cell fraction (not recorded which). The CDR3 nucleotides are TGTGCCACCAGTGATAGCGGGATAGTCTACGAGCAGTACTTC. Its translation: CATSDSGIVYEQYF.